This TCR beta chain was identified during a study of regulatory T cells in long-lasting Graves disease. About the study: The criterion for persistent Graves' disease was over 5 years of antithyroid drugs with positive TSH receptor antibodies. Study-wide findings and caveats: Persistent disease preferred TRBV28, TRBJ1-2 and TRBJ2-5.

Investigators prepared the TCR beta libraries by applying iRepertoire HTBI primers and Arm-PCR of CDR3 regions. In TCRdb, the multiplex PCR reads were re-called with MiXCR into one record per CDR3 protein. Of over 650,000 distinct CDR3 sequences detected, 25% to 35% appear once; the ten largest clones hold around 42%. Noted time point: persistent/refractory GD, antithyroid drugs over 5 years with positive TRAb. Generation of the TCR library employed RNA extracted from PBMCs. This CDR3 region has 16 residues. The germline CDR1 and CDR2 sequences are MGHRA and YSYEKL. Trimming cost V 0 bases and J 4 bases, with 15 bases left between them. This clonotype showed up just once. Its antigen is undetermined.

The clonotype originates from a female donor with Graves disease. The starting material was peripheral blood mononuclear cells (PBMCs), obtained when the disease was refractory, from a patient treated with antithyroid drugs. This sequence joins TRBV4-1 and TRBJ1-2; D is ambiguous. The CDR3 sequence: CASSQDRVENLYGYTF. The CDR3, as DNA: TGCGCCAGCAGCCAAGATCGGGTAGAGAACCTCTATGGCTACACCTTC.